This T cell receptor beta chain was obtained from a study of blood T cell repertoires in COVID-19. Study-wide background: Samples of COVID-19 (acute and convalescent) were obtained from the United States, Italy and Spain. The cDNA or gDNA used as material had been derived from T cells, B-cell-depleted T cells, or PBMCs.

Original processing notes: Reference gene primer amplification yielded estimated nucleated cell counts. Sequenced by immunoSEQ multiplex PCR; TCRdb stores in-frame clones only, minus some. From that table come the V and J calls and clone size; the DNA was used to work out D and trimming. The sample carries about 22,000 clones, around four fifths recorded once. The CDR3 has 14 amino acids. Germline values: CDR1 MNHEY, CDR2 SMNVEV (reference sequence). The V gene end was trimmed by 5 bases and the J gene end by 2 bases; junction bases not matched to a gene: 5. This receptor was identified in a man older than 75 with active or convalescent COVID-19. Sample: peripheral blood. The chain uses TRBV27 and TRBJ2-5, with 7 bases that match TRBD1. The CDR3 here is CASSHARGQETQYF. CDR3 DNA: TGTGCCAGCAGTCACGCCAGGGGGCAAGAGACCCAGTACTTC.